This TCR beta chain is drawn from a study of graft-versus-host responses after intestinal transplantation. Broader study findings: Early post-transplant HvG declines tracked with peak circulating GvH clone levels. GvH clones turned up in recipient marrow; some had shown up first in ileum or blood.

TCRdb's table, derived via immunoSEQ multiplex PCR, lists solely in-frame clones and lacks some. The sample shows about 100,000 clones, about 90% of them seen only once. V was clipped by 7 bases and J by 7 bases, with 11 bases between them. Germline V gene data show CDR1 as DFQATT and CDR2 as SNEGSKA (reference sequence). The CDR3 has 11 residues. With respect to this clone: Its antigen is currently unknown.

The J gene is TRBJ2-1, the V gene TRBV20-1, with a possible D match to TRBD2 (5 bases). The TCR sequence derives from a human donor who was the organ donor for an intestinal transplant. The source was unstimulated CD4+ T cells sorted from spleen or lymph node cells, collected before transplant. Here the CDR3 reads CSVPRGNEQFF. The DNA for the CDR3 is TGCAGTGTCCCCCGGGGAAATGAGCAGTTCTTC.